A single sample gave rise to the 30 T cell receptor beta chains below, sequenced in a study of Graves' ophthalmopathy and Graves' hyperthyroidism. Amplification targeted the TCR beta CDR3 regions, with RNA transcripts as the source material. First-round RT-PCR used HTBI primers; second-round multiplex PCR followed. TCRdb ran MiXCR on the multiplex PCR reads and lists one entry per CDR3 protein. The table includes about 370,000 distinct CDR3 sequences, about 18% detected once. The sequenced sample consisted of peripheral blood. The source of these receptors is an adult woman with stable Graves' hyperthyroidism.

The table lists this clonotype with many counts. V usage is TRBV6-2 or TRBV6-3 and J usage is TRBJ1-1; 8 nucleotides match TRBD1. The V and J ends lost 4 bases and 1 base, in that order; junction bases with no gene match: 8. Per germline, CDR1 MNHEY and CDR2 SVGEGT. This CDR3 is 16 amino acids long. CDR3 bases: TGTGCCAGCAGTTTCCCTTCCAGGGGGCAGAACACTGAAGCTTTCTTT. The encoded protein is CASSFPSRGQNTEAFF.

The table lists this clonotype with many counts. The V gene is TRBV28, the J gene TRBJ1-5; tentative D call: TRBD1 (5 bases). The CDR3 extends over 16 amino acids. Trimming stripped 2 bases from V and 5 bases from J, with 16 bases between. Germline-derived CDR1 and CDR2 are MDHEN and SYDVKM. The CDR3 nucleotides are TGTGCCAGCAGTTTAAAGGGACTTGGGGGACATCAGCCCCAGCATTTT. Residues: CASSLKGLGGHQPQHF.

This clonotype was detected many times. The rearrangement joins TRBV27 to TRBJ1-1; 8 bases align to TRBD1. Germline lookup yields CDR1 MNHEY and CDR2 SMNVEV (reference sequence). The length of the CDR3 is 14 residues. V was clipped by 4 bases and J by 5 bases; unmatched bases: 6. The CDR3, as DNA: TGTGCCAGCAGTTCCACAGGGGGGGGGACTGAAGCTTTCTTT. Protein product: CASSSTGGGTEAFF.

This clonotype was counted at least ten times. The chain recombines TRBV20-1 with TRBJ1-1; the match to TRBD1 covers 7 bases. CDR1 is DFQATT and CDR2 is SNEGSKA in the germline V gene (reference sequence). The V segment lost 0 bases and the J segment 3 bases; nucleotides outside the gene matches: 4. The CDR3 is made up of 14 amino acids. CDR3 DNA: TGCAGTGCTAGAGATGCAGGGGGGGACACTGAAGCTTTCTTT. Residues: CSARDAGGDTEAFF.

There are a few counts of this clonotype. A single base separates this from a much larger clone, so it may be a read error. V and J are TRBV12-3 or TRBV12-4 and TRBJ2-3; perhaps D is TRBD1 or TRBD2 (5 bases each). The CDR3 has 14 amino acids. V was clipped by 3 bases and J by 1 base, with 8 bases between them. The CDR3 spells CASSLSGRTDTQYF. CDR3 bases: TGTGCCAGCAGTTTGTCGGGACGCACAGATACGCAGTATTTT.

The chain is built from TRBV20-1 and TRBJ2-5; TRBD2 is a possible D gene (5 bases). Germline V CDR1 and CDR2: DFQATT, SNEGSKA (reference sequence). V was trimmed by 4 bases and J by 7 bases, leaving 10 bases between them. CDR3 length equals 11 residues. The DNA of the CDR3 is TGCAGTGCTAACACCCGGGGGACCCAGTACTTC. Encoded protein: CSANTRGTQYF.

With regard to this clonotype: A much larger clone lies one base from this, so it may be a read error. V is TRBV20-1 and J is TRBJ2-4; possibly TRBD1 or TRBD2 for D (5 bases each). CDR1 is DFQATT and CDR2 is SNEGSKA in the germline V gene (reference sequence). There are 16 residues in the CDR3. The CDR3 coding sequence is TGCAGTGCTAGTGCTAGAGGGGTCGTATCCAAAAACATTAAGTACTTC. It codes for CSASARGVVSKNIKYF.

As concerns this clonotype: With a much larger clone just one base away, this may be a read error. The missing conserved phenylalanine or tryptophan at the end of this CDR3 makes a read error likely. This chain links TRBV11-2 with TRBJ1-2; D not certain. The CDR3 has 9 amino acids. Trimming pared 4 bases from V and 6 bases from J, leaving 0 bases between. CDR1 is SGHAT, CDR2 FQNNGV, per germline. The CDR3 region is CASSYGYTV. The CDR3, as DNA: TGTGCCAGCAGCTATGGCTACACCGTC.

The table lists this clonotype with many counts. V and J are TRBV28 and TRBJ2-5, with D perhaps TRBD1 (6 bases). Germline CDR1 MDHEN, CDR2 SYDVKM. Trimming pared 2 bases from V and 6 bases from J, leaving 25 bases between. This CDR3 region has 18 residues. CDR3 DNA: TGTGCCAGCAGTTTACACCCTCGGGCTGGGGGCGAGGGAAAGACCCAGTACTTC. Amino acids: CASSLHPRAGGEGKTQYF.

This clonotype was recorded at least ten times. The chain couples TRBV29-1 to TRBJ1-2, with D maybe TRBD1 (5 bases). This CDR3 contains 14 residues. Germline V gene data show CDR1 as SQVTM and CDR2 as ANQGSEA. Trimming pared 3 bases from V and 5 bases from J, leaving 16 bases between. The chain's CDR3 is CSVDGNREGYGYTF. The CDR3, as DNA: TGCAGCGTTGATGGAAATAGGGAGGGGTATGGCTACACCTTC.

This clonotype was counted many times. V usage is TRBV19 and J usage is TRBJ1-5, with 8 bases matching TRBD1. CDR1 is LNHDA, CDR2 SQIVND, per germline (reference sequence). J lost 5 bases, V lost 6 bases, and 9 bases had no gene match. CDR3 length equals 15 residues. The CDR3 DNA sequence: TGTGCCAGTAGCCCGGACAGGGATCCATATCAGCCCCAGCATTTT. This encodes CASSPDRDPYQPQHF.

This clonotype was seen ten or more times. CDR3 DNA sequence: TGTGCCAGCAGTTTAACCCCGGGGGGTGGTGACTATGGCTACACCTTC. Translating gives CASSLTPGGGDYGYTF. The chain couples TRBV12-3 or TRBV12-4 to TRBJ1-2; D is possibly TRBD1 (5 bases). The CDR3 spans 16 residues. V lost 2 bases, J lost 3 bases, and 16 bases lay in between.

Ten or more counts support this clonotype. V gene TRBV2 combines with J gene TRBJ2-6; D gene uncertain. CDR3 length: 15 amino acids. The V end lost 1 base, the J end lost 3 bases, and 7 bases lay between the germline ends. CDR1 is SNHLY and CDR2 is FYNNEI in the germline V gene. The chain's CDR3 is CASSEDSLGANVLTF. DNA for the CDR3: TGTGCCAGCAGTGAAGATAGTCTTGGGGCCAACGTCCTGACTTTC.

This clonotype was seen many times. The CDR3 DNA reads TGTGCCAGCAGAAACCGCCGCACAGGGAAAAATCAGCCCCAGCATTTT. Protein sequence: CASRNRRTGKNQPQHF. The chain recombines TRBV28 with TRBJ1-5; a possible D gene is TRBD1 (6 bases). Trimming removed 6 bases at V and 4 bases at J, with 19 bases between. In germline, CDR1 is MDHEN, CDR2 SYDVKM. There are 16 residues in the CDR3.

The chain carries TRBV5-1 and TRBJ2-4, with 14 bases matching TRBD2. V trimming: 4 bases; J trimming: 9 bases; junction bases outside the gene matches: 15. The CDR3 runs to 18 residues. Germline loops: CDR1 SGHRS, CDR2 YFSETQ. Here the CDR3 reads CASSVLPGLAGAVFIQYF. CDR3 DNA sequence: TGCGCCAGCAGCGTGCTACCGGGACTAGCGGGAGCTGTATTCATTCAGTACTTC.

There are many counts of this clonotype. This chain links TRBV20-1 with TRBJ2-7; no clear D gene. The CDR3 has 15 residues. Per the germline V gene, CDR1 is DFQATT and CDR2 is SNEGSKA (reference sequence). Trimming removed 0 bases from V and 0 bases from J, with 12 bases in between. CDR3 bases: TGCAGTGCTAGAGAGGGCAGGACGAGCTCCTACGAGCAGTACTTC. Amino acid sequence: CSAREGRTSSYEQYF.

The chain couples TRBV11-2 to TRBJ2-7; 9 bases map to TRBD1. Germline CDR1 and CDR2: SGHAT and FQNNGV. The junction had 5 bases not matched to a gene; V was cut back by 8 bases and J by 6 bases. The CDR3 extends over 12 amino acids. CDR3 sequence: CASGMTGGEQYF. As DNA, the CDR3 is TGTGCCAGCGGGATGACAGGGGGCGAGCAGTACTTC.

This clonotype has at least ten counts. The chain links TRBV30 to TRBJ2-4; D is undetermined. Between the trimmed V and J ends, which lost 3 bases and 0 bases, there was a span of 12 bases. The CDR3 totals 15 residues. Germline-derived CDR1 and CDR2 are GTSNPN and SVGIG (reference sequence). This CDR3 reads CAWRIPALAKNIQYF. The CDR3, as DNA: TGTGCCTGGAGAATACCCGCGCTAGCCAAAAACATTCAGTACTTC.

Ten or more counts support this clonotype. The V call is TRBV30, the J call TRBJ2-2; the D gene is possibly TRBD2 (5 bases). V was pared by 1 base and J by 9 bases, with 18 bases between. CDR1 and CDR2 (germline): GTSNPN, SVGIG (reference sequence). This CDR3 region has 15 residues. The CDR3: CAWSGRPTGSRELFF. For the CDR3, the DNA is TGTGCCTGGAGTGGGCGCCCTACGGGATCCCGGGAGCTGTTTTTT.

This rearrangement joins TRBV5-1 to TRBJ1-2; unclear D gene. Trimming took 0 bases from V and 8 from J, leaving 11 bases between them. The CDR3 sequence is 13 residues long. CDR1 is SGHRS, CDR2 YFSETQ, per germline. CDR3 sequence (DNA): TGCGCCAGCAGCTTGGCCTCAGCGGAAGGCTACACCTTC. Translation gives CASSLASAEGYTF. Full variable domain (rest looked up from reference TRBV5-1 and TRBJ1-2): KAGVTQTPRYLIKTRGQQVTLSCSPISGHRSVSWYQQTPGQGLQFLFEYFSETQRNKGNFPGRFSGRQFSNSRSEMNVSTLELGDSALYLCASSLASAEGYTFGSGTRLTVV.

This clonotype was seen at least ten times. The V call is TRBV19, the J call TRBJ2-7; 9 positions agree with TRBD2. V lost 6 bases and J lost 1; bases outside the gene matches: 10. The CDR3 covers 16 residues. Germline-derived CDR1 and CDR2 are LNHDA and SQIVND (reference sequence). The CDR3 nucleotides are TGTGCCAGTAGCCGTCCCCAGCTAGCGGGATCCTACGAGCAGTACTTC. This sequence encodes CASSRPQLAGSYEQYF.

The sample holds many counts of this clonotype. This chain joins TRBV6-1 and TRBJ2-5; D might be TRBD1 or TRBD2, each matching 5 bases. V was cut by 0 bases and J by 7 bases, with 21 bases left in between. Germline V gene lookup returns CDR1 MNHNS and CDR2 SASEGT. The length of the CDR3 is 17 residues. In DNA, the CDR3 is TGTGCCAGCAGTGAAGCCGTCTCCGGGACGCGATGGGGGACCCAGTACTTC. It yields the protein CASSEAVSGTRWGTQYF.

The V call is TRBV12-3 or TRBV12-4, the J call TRBJ2-7; 7 bases match TRBD1. CDR3 length equals 13 residues. The trim removed 1 base at V and 5 bases at J, leaving 2 bases unmatched. CDR3 loop: CASSLDRGHEQYF. The CDR3 DNA reads TGTGCCAGCAGTTTAGACAGGGGACACGAGCAGTACTTC.

At least ten counts were recorded for this clonotype. The CDR3: CASSLKESDRFRTEAFF. The CDR3 region has the DNA TGCGCCAGCAGCTTGAAGGAATCAGACAGGTTTAGAACTGAAGCTTTCTTT. The V gene is TRBV5-1, the J gene TRBJ1-1, with D possibly matching TRBD1 (6 bases). There are 17 residues in the CDR3. Germline V lookup: CDR1 SGHRS, CDR2 YFSETQ. The V end was cut by 1 base, the J end by 5 bases, with 21 bases between. The full variable domain, with the rest looked up from reference TRBV5-1 and TRBJ1-1, is KAGVTQTPRYLIKTRGQQVTLSCSPISGHRSVSWYQQTPGQGLQFLFEYFSETQRNKGNFPGRFSGRQFSNSRSEMNVSTLELGDSALYLCASSLKESDRFRTEAFFGQGTRLTVV.

In this sample, this clonotype turned up many times. The chain recombines TRBV28 with TRBJ2-7, with 8 bases aligning to TRBD1. Looked up from germline, CDR1 is MDHEN and CDR2 is SYDVKM. With 2 bases clipped from V and 3 bases from J, the junction kept 6 bases outside the gene matches. CDR3 length equals 15 residues. This CDR3 is CASSLLQGAIYEQYF. The CDR3 nucleotides read TGTGCCAGCAGTTTACTCCAGGGGGCCATCTACGAGCAGTACTTC.

As regards this clonotype: Its ends do not fully match the called genes, so a read error is possible. The rearrangement joins TRBV6-1 to TRBJ1-1; D call uncertain. CDR1 and CDR2 (germline): MNHNS, SASEGT. CDR3 length: 13 amino acids. The CDR3 nucleotides are TGTGCCAGTAGTGATTATCTGAACACTGAAGCTTTCTTT. Protein sequence: CASSDYLNTEAFF.

This clonotype was detected many times. This chain connects TRBV4-2 to TRBJ2-7; 10 bases are shared with TRBD2. The V gene end was trimmed by 4 bases and the J gene end by 6 bases; junction bases not matched to a gene: 9. This CDR3 region has 15 residues. Germline lookup yields CDR1 LGHNA and CDR2 YNFKEQ. The CDR3 spells CASSRGLASGSEQYF. As DNA, the CDR3 is TGTGCCAGCAGCCGGGGGCTGGCTAGCGGGAGCGAGCAGTACTTC.

The chain carries TRBV27 and TRBJ2-7; 13 nucleotides agree with TRBD2. The CDR3 sequence is 16 residues long. In germline, CDR1 is MNHEY, CDR2 SMNVEV (reference sequence). J was trimmed by 0 bases and V by 4 bases; bases with no gene match: 3. CDR3 nucleotide sequence: TGTGCCAGCAGTTCTGGGACTAGCGGGGCCTCCTACGAGCAGTACTTC. Translation: CASSSGTSGASYEQYF.

This clonotype was observed at least ten times. The gene calls are TRBV2 and TRBJ1-2, with D unresolved. Germline V gene sequence: CDR1 SNHLY, CDR2 FYNNEI. V shed 1 base and J shed 5 bases, with 14 bases lying between them. The CDR3 sequence is 15 residues long. This CDR3 reads CASSEGEGTLYGYTF. In nucleotides, the CDR3 is TGTGCCAGCAGTGAAGGCGAGGGAACTCTATATGGCTACACCTTC.

This clonotype appeared a few times. The V gene is TRBV18, the J gene TRBJ1-1; D perhaps matches TRBD1 (5 bases). Germline V lookup: CDR1 KGHSH, CDR2 LQKENI. The CDR3 loop spans 15 amino acids. Trimming stripped 2 bases from V and 3 bases from J, with 13 bases between. DNA of the CDR3: TGTGCCAGCTCACCATTTTCAGGGAAAGACACTGAAGCTTTCTTT. It yields the protein CASSPFSGKDTEAFF. The whole variable domain, remainder taken from reference TRBV18 and TRBJ1-1, is NAGVMQNPRHLVRRRGQEARLRCSPMKGHSHVYWYRQLPEEGLKFMVYLQKENIIDESGMPKERFSAEFPKEGPSILRIQQVVRGDSAAYFCASSPFSGKDTEAFFGQGTRLTVV.